This T cell receptor (beta chain) derives from a study of T cell repertoires in ileal Crohn's disease. For the study at large: Postoperative therapy was given to about half: about 11 thiopurines, some 18 anti-TNF agents. Biopsies of the neoterminal ileum at postoperative colonoscopy form M6 samples. General study findings and limits: Endoscopic recurrence occurred in every patient whose clonality exceeded 26.8%. Compared with CD4 T cells, sorted CD8 cells carried more expanded clones.

The protocol was immunoSEQ multiplex PCR, while the TCRdb copy is restricted to in-frame clones and leaves out a portion. The sample carries about 12,000 clones, more than 75% recorded once. This clone was counted between two and nine times. Antigen: not known. The CDR3 runs 15 residues. Germline V lookup: CDR1 WNHNN, CDR2 SYGVQD (reference sequence). The ends lost 6 bases at V and 9 bases at J; junction bases unmatched: 7. The time point: neoterminal ileum biopsy at postoperative endoscopy, about 6 months after surgery. This sequence was found in an adult with Crohn's disease. Sequenced: ileal tissue. This rearrangement joins TRBV10-1 to TRBJ2-2, with 13 bases identical to TRBD2. The CDR3: CASRLTSGGFRELFF. In DNA form, the CDR3 reads TGCGCCAGCAGGCTGACTAGCGGGGGGTTTAGGGAGCTGTTTTTT.